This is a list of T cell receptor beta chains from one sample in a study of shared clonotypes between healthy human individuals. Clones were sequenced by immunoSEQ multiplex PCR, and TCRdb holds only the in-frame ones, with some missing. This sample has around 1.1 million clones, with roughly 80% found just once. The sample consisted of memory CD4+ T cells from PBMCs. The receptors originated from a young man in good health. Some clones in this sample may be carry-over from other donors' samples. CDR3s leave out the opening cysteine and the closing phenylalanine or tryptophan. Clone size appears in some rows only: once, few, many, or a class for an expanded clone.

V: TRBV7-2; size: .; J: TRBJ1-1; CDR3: ASSPHRAGNTEAF
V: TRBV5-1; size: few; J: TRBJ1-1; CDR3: ASSFNRETEAF
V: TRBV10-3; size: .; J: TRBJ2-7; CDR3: AIRGGGYEQY
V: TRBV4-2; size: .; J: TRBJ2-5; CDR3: ASSQGTSGSGGQETQY
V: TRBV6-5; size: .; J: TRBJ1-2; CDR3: ASSYTIGGTYGYT
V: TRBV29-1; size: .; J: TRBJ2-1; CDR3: SVAPGQMYNEQF
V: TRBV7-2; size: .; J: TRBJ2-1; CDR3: ASSPDLRIVSYNEQF
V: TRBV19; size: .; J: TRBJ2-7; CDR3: ASRVAASYEQY
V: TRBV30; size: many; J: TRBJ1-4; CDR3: AWTDRVGEKLF
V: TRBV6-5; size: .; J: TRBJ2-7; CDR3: ASSSGTSALEQY
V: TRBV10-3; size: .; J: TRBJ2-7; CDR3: AISESSLQQGAHEQY
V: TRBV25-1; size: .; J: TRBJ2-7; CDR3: ASSVAGVYEQY
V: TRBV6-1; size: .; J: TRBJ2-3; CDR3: ASSVAGGTDTQY
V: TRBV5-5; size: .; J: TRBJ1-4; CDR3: ASSSRPEKLF
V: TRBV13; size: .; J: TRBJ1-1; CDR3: ASTRDSRGNTEAF
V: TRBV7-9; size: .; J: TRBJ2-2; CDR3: ASSLRRDLAGELF
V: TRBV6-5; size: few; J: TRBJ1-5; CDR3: ASSYSRYSNQPQH
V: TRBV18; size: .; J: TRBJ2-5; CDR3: ASSPYLAGVGETQY
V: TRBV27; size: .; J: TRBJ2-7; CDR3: ASSSSPPGLQRDEQY
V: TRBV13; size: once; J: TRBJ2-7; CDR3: ASSLGGRRREQY
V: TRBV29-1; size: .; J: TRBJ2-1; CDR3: STSRGDEQF
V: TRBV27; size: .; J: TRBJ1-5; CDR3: ASSLGTGNQPQH
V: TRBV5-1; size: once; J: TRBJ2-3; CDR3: ASSIRQVTDTQY
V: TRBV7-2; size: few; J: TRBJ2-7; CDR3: ASRPSGLAGVREQY
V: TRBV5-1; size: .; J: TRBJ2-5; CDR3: ASSLGGTSSEQY
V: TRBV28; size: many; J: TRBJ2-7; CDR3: ASSFIAAYEQY
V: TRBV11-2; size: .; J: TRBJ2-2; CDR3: ASTRRADGELF
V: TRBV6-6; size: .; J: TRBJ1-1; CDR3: ASTGPGGTEAF
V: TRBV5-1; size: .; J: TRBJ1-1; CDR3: ASSDRQGGEAF
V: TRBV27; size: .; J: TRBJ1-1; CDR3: ASSSNSWTGLDAF
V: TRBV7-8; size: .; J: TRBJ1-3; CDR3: ASSEADGGNTIY
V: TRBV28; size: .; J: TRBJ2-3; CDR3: ASSSPPGGGTYTDTQY
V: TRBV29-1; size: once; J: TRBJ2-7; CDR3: SVESGQTYEQY
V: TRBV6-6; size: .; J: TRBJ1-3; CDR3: ASSSKNRYSGNTIY
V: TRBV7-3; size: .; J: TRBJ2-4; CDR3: ASSAQGGDIQY
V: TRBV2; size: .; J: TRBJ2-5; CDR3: ASSRWQETQY
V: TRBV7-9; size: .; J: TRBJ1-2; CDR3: ASSTIRGAPVHGYT
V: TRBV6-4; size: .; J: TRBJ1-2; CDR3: ASSPGNNYGYT
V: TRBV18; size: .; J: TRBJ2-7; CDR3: ASSPPSVPEQY